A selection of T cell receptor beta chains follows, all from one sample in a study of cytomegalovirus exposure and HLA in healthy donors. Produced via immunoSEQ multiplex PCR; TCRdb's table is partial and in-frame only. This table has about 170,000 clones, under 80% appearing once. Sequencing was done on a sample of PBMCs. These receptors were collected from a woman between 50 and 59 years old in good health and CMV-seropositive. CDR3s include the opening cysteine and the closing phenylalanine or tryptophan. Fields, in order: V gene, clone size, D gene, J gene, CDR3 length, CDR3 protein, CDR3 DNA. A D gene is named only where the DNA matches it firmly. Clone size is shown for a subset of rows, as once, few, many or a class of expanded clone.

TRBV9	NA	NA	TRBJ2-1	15	CASSAQSRGYNEQFF	TGTGCCAGCAGCGCCCAGTCCCGGGGGTACAATGAGCAGTTCTTC
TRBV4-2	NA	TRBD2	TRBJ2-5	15	CASSQGRGGQETQYF	TGTGCCAGCAGCCAAGGTCGGGGGGGCCAAGAGACCCAGTACTTC
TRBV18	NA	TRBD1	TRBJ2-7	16	CASSPKGQGFSYEQYF	TGTGCCAGCTCACCAAAGGGACAGGGGTTTTCCTACGAGCAGTACTTC
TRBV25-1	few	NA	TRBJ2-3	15	CASSESGGGGYTQYF	TGTGCCAGCAGCGAATCGGGTGGAGGGGGCTATACGCAGTATTTT
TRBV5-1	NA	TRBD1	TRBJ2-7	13	CASSGTGVYEQYF	TGCGCCAGCAGCGGGACAGGGGTCTACGAGCAGTACTTC
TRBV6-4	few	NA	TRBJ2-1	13	CASSQNQYNEQFF	TGTGCCAGCAGTCAAAACCAGTACAATGAGCAGTTCTTC
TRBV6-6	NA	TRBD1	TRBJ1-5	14	CASTATGINQPQHF	TGTGCCAGCACCGCGACAGGGATCAATCAGCCCCAGCATTTT
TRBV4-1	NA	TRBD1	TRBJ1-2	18	CASSLDLDRVGANYGYTF	TGCGCCAGCAGCCTCGATTTGGACAGGGTAGGTGCTAACTATGGCTACACCTTC
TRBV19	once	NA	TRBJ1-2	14	CASSISTRTNGYTF	TGTGCCAGTAGTATTTCAACCAGAACAAATGGCTACACCTTC
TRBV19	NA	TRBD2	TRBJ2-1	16	CASTQGAGGTYNEQFF	TGTGCCAGTACCCAAGGGGCGGGGGGAACCTACAATGAGCAGTTCTTC
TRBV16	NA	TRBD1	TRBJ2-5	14	CASSLGDRQETQYF	TGTGCCAGCAGCCTAGGGGACAGACAAGAGACCCAGTACTTC
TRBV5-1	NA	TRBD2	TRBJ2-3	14	CASSGGTSADTQYF	TGCGCCAGCAGCGGTGGGACTAGCGCAGATACGCAGTATTTT
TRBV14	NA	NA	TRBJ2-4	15	CASSPWGEAKNIQYF	TGTGCCAGCAGTCCCTGGGGGGAGGCCAAAAACATTCAGTACTTC
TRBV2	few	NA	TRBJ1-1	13	CASNEFMNTEAFF	TGTGCCAGCAATGAGTTCATGAACACTGAAGCTTTCTTT
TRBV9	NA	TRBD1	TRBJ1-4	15	CASSPRTGYNEKLFF	TGTGCCAGCAGCCCCAGGACAGGATATAATGAAAAACTGTTTTTT
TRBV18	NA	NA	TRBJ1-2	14	CASSPPTTEVGYTF	TGTGCCAGCTCACCACCGACTACCGAGGTGGGCTACACCTTC
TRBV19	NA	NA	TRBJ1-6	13	CASSPQGNSPLHF	TGTGCCAGTAGTCCGCAGGGAAATTCACCCCTCCACTTT
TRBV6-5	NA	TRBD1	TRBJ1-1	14	CASRRQGLNTEAFF	TGTGCCAGCAGACGACAGGGATTGAACACTGAAGCTTTCTTT
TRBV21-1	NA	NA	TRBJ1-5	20	CASSKVREALGLYSNQPQHF	TGTGCCAGCAGCAAAGTGAGGGAAGCTTTAGGGCTTTATAGCAATCAGCCCCAGCATTTT
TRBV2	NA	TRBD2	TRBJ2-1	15	CATRLSGVTVNEQFF	TGTGCCACCCGGCTTAGCGGGGTGACCGTCAATGAGCAGTTCTTC
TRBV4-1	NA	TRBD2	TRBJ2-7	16	CASSQEGTSGGSEQYF	TGCGCCAGCAGCCAAGAGGGAACTAGCGGGGGGTCCGAGCAGTACTTC
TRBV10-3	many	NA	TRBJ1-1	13	CASRQEIWTEAFF	TGTGCCTCTCGACAGGAGATATGGACTGAAGCTTTCTTT
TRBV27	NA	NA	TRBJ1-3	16	CASSSLQGHSGNTIYF	TGTGCCAGCAGTTCCCTCCAGGGACACTCTGGAAACACCATATATTTT
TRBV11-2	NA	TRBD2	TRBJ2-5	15	CASSLLLAGQETQYF	TGTGCCAGCAGCTTACTACTAGCGGGGCAAGAGACCCAGTACTTC
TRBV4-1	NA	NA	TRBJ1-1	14	CASSLNGPGTEAFF	TGCGCCAGCAGCCTAAACGGCCCGGGCACTGAAGCTTTCTTT
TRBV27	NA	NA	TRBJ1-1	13	CASSLARNTEAFF	TGTGCCAGCAGTTTAGCGAGGAACACTGAAGCTTTCTTT
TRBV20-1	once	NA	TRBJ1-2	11	CSVRGGYGYTF	TGCAGTGTCAGGGGTGGCTATGGCTACACCTTC
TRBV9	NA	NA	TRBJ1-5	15	CASSVDGRTNQPQHF	TGTGCCAGCAGCGTAGACGGGAGGACTAATCAGCCCCAGCATTTT
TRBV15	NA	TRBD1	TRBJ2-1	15	CATSRDLHRGNEQFF	TGTGCCACCAGCAGAGATCTCCACAGGGGCAATGAGCAGTTCTTC
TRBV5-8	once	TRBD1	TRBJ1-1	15	CASSTTGTGGTEAFF	TGTGCCAGCAGCACTACCGGGACAGGGGGCACTGAAGCTTTCTTT
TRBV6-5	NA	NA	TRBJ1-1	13	CASSGIGSTEAFF	TGTGCCAGCAGTGGAATCGGGAGCACTGAAGCTTTCTTT
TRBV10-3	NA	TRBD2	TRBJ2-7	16	CAISPLAGAAPYEQYF	TGTGCCATCAGTCCACTAGCGGGGGCCGCGCCCTACGAGCAGTACTTC
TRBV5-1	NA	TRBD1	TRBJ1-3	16	CASSLGQGGSGNTIYF	TGCGCCAGCAGCTTAGGACAGGGCGGCTCTGGAAACACCATATATTTT
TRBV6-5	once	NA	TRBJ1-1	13	CASSSGANTEAFF	TGTGCCAGCAGTTCAGGGGCGAACACTGAAGCTTTCTTT
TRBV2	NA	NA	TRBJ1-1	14	CASSQREGLRNSFF	TGTGCCAGCAGTCAGAGGGAGGGGCTGAGGAATTCTTTCTTT
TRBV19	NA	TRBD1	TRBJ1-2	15	CASSDVNRGNYGYTF	TGTGCCAGTAGCGACGTCAACAGGGGAAACTATGGCTACACCTTC
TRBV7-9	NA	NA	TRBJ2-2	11	CASSLIRELFF	TGTGCCAGCAGCTTAATTAGGGAGCTGTTTTTT
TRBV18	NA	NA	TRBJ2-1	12	CASSPVGNEQFF	TGTGCCAGCTCACCCGTCGGGAATGAGCAGTTCTTC
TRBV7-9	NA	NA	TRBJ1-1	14	CASSPKDRNTEAFF	TGTGCCAGCAGCCCGAAGGACAGGAACACTGAAGCTTTCTTT
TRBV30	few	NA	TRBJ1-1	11	CARKLDTEAFF	TGTGCCAGAAAACTCGACACTGAAGCTTTCTTT